The clone carrying this T cell receptor (beta chain) was seen only a few times. What it binds is not known. These data originate in a study of post-analysis software for immune sequencing data. General study results and limits: Patients had higher frequencies than controls of four to six TRBV segments, including TRBV5-6, TRBV5-1 and TRBV20-1.

Unique molecular identifiers had been added to the TCR beta cDNA libraries. Input of roughly 0.95 to 10 million T cells yielded about half a million cDNA molecules. One entry per CDR3 protein results from TCRdb running MiXCR on the PCR reads. The sample shows about 540,000 distinct CDR3 sequences, around 34% of them seen only once. The CDR3 consists of 15 residues. Germline V gene data show CDR1 as SGHTA and CDR2 as FQGNSA. J was trimmed by 7 bases and V by 4 bases; bases with no gene match: 13. This receptor was obtained from a girl aged 2 to 17 with multiple sclerosis. The chain couples TRBV7-2 to TRBJ2-7; 7 nucleotides match TRBD2. Material: blood. The CDR3 sequence: CASSSLVGGSQEQYF. The CDR3 DNA reads as TGTGCCAGCAGCTCCCTGGTGGGGGGGAGTCAGGAGCAGTACTTC.